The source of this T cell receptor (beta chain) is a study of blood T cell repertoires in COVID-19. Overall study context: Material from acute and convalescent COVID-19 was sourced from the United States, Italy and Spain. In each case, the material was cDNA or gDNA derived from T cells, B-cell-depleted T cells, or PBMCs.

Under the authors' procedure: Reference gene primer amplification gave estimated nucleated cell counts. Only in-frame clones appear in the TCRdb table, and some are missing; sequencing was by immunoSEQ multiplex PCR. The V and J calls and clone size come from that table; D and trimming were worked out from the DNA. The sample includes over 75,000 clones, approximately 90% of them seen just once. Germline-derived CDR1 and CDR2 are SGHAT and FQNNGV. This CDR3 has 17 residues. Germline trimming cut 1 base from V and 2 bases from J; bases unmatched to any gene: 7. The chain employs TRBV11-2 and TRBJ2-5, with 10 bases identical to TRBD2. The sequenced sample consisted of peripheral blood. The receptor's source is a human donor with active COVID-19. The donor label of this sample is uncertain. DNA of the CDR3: TGTGCCAGCAGCTTAGCGATTAGCGGGGGGTCGCAAGAGACCCAGTACTTC. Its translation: CASSLAISGGSQETQYF.